These 20 T cell receptor beta chains were sequenced from one sample in a study of blood T cells in healthy people across ages. Sample-barcoded 5' priming and a J-beta primer mix drove a second PCR of about 6 to 12 cycles. TCRdb used MiXCR to reprocess the 5' RACE reads, holding one entry per CDR3 protein. The sample contains about 770,000 distinct CDR3 sequences, roughly 44% of which appear only once. The sample taken for sequencing was blood. These receptors all come from a man aged 60 to 69 in good health.

The chain combines TRBV4-3 with TRBJ2-1, with 7 bases fitting TRBD2. The CDR3 runs 14 residues. Germline V gene data show CDR1 as LGHNA and CDR2 as YSLEER. The J segment lost 3 bases and the V segment lost 4 bases, leaving 3 bases of the junction unmatched. Written as DNA, the CDR3 is TGCGCCAGCAGCCCGGGACTATTCTACAATGAGCAGTTCTTC. Its protein is CASSPGLFYNEQFF.

V gene TRBV6-6 combines with J gene TRBJ2-2, with unresolved D. The J call may be in error: the DNA end matches TRBJ1-4 better. Germline lookup yields CDR1 MNHNY and CDR2 SVGAGI (reference sequence). CDR3 length equals 16 residues. CDR3 region: CASSTPAGEWNEKLFF. CDR3 DNA: TGTGCCAGCAGTACTCCAGCCGGGGAATGGAATGAAAAACTGTTTTTT.

V gene TRBV7-2 combines with J gene TRBJ2-4; D is unresolved. V lost 0 bases and J lost 5, with 11 bases in between. CDR1 and CDR2 (germline): SGHTA, FQGNSA. This CDR3 contains 15 residues. CDR3 region: CASSLAANRQNIQYF. The DNA for the CDR3 is TGTGCCAGCAGCTTAGCTGCGAACAGACAAAACATTCAGTACTTC. Drawing the rest from reference TRBV7-2 and TRBJ2-4, the complete variable domain is GAGVSQSPSNKVTEKGKDVELRCDPISGHTALYWYRQSLGQGLEFLIYFQGNSAPDKSGLPSDRFSAERTGGSVSTLTIQRTQQEDSAVYLCASSLAANRQNIQYFGAGTRLSVL.

This clonotype was observed a handful of times. In DNA form, the CDR3 reads TGTGCCACCAGTGATTTGCGGAGCGACAGGGGGGCCAGGGATACGCAGTATTTT. Its protein is CATSDLRSDRGARDTQYF. The chain has TRBV24-1 and TRBJ2-3; 9 positions agree with TRBD1. This CDR3 has 18 residues. Trimming removed 0 bases from V and 6 bases from J; junction bases left unmatched: 12. Germline CDR1 and CDR2: KGHDR and SFDVKD.

The chain has TRBV4-3 and TRBJ2-2; TRBD2 matches 9 bases. There are 17 residues in the CDR3. J was trimmed by 8 bases and V by 0 bases; bases with no gene match: 10. Germline V CDR1 and CDR2: LGHNA, YSLEER. CDR3 coding DNA: TGCGCCAGCAGCCAAGATGGCCTAGCGGGGTCCTTGGGGGAGCTGTTTTTT. The encoded protein is CASSQDGLAGSLGELFF.

This clonotype appeared once. V and J are TRBV7-2 and TRBJ2-1; D might be TRBD1 or TRBD2, each matching 6 bases. The J call may not be correct, given that the DNA end is closer to TRBJ2-5. The CDR3 extends over 13 amino acids. The germline CDR1 and CDR2 sequences are SGHTA and FQGNSA. CDR3 DNA sequence: TGTGCCAGCAGCTTAGACCCGGAGGGGGACCAGTACTTC. Translating it yields CASSLDPEGDQYF.

This clonotype was counted only a few times. V and J are TRBV20-1 and TRBJ2-3; tentatively, D is TRBD1 (5 bases). The germline V gene has CDR1 DFQATT and CDR2 SNEGSKA (reference sequence). This CDR3 spans 13 amino acids. The CDR3 region is CNPGRGEADTQYF. The CDR3 DNA reads TGCAATCCCGGTAGGGGTGAAGCAGATACGCAGTATTTT.

DNA of the CDR3: TGCAGTACCACGGGACACAGCCCCTACAATGAGCAGTTCTTC. Amino acid sequence: CSTTGHSPYNEQFF. The genes are TRBV20-1 and TRBJ2-1, with D possibly being TRBD1 (6 bases). The germline CDR1 and CDR2 sequences are DFQATT and SNEGSKA (reference sequence). V lost 8 bases and J lost 2, with 16 bases in between. This CDR3 is 14 amino acids long.

This chain links TRBV6-1 with TRBJ2-1; D is possibly TRBD1 (6 bases). The V gene's germline CDR1 is MNHNS and CDR2 SASEGT. CDR3 length: 12 amino acids. Between the trimmed V and J ends, which lost 5 bases and 7 bases, there was a span of 9 bases. The CDR3 bases are TGTGCCAGCAGTACAACAGGGAATGAGCAGTTCTTC. Protein product: CASSTTGNEQFF.

The chain uses TRBV15 and TRBJ2-3; 9 positions agree with TRBD2. The J segment lost 1 base and the V segment lost 6 bases, leaving 14 bases of the junction unmatched. Looked up from germline, CDR1 is LNHNV and CDR2 is YYDKDF (reference sequence). This CDR3 has 18 amino acids. In DNA, the CDR3 is TGTGCCACCAGAGCGGGGGGTTCGTTGGGGTTGGGCACAGATACGCAGTATTTT. Translating it yields CATRAGGSLGLGTDTQYF. Full variable domain (outside the CDR3, taken from reference TRBV15 and TRBJ2-3): DAMVIQNPRYQVTQFGKPVTLSCSQTLNHNVMYWYQQKSSQAPKLLFHYYDKDFNNEADTPDNFQSRRPNTSFCFLDIRSPGLGDTAMYLCATRAGGSLGLGTDTQYFGPGTRLTVL.

This chain links TRBV7-2 with TRBJ2-7, with D perhaps assigned TRBD1 or TRBD2 (5 bases each). Trimming removed 5 bases at V and 6 bases at J, with 14 bases between. CDR1 and CDR2 from the germline V gene are SGHTA and FQGNSA. The CDR3 extends over 13 amino acids. The CDR3 DNA follows: TGTGCCAGCAGCGCCCGGGACGGCCTCGAGCAGTACTTC. Translation: CASSARDGLEQYF.

V and J are TRBV7-9 and TRBJ2-3; D assignment may be TRBD1 or TRBD2 (6 bases each). The CDR3 contains 17 residues. Between the trimmed V and J ends, which lost 4 bases and 3 bases, there was a span of 20 bases. Per the germline V gene, CDR1 is SEHNR and CDR2 is FQNEAQ (reference sequence). Written as DNA, the CDR3 is TGTGCCAGCAGCTCTCATAGTCGACGGGGGCGGACAGATACGCAGTATTTT. This encodes CASSSHSRRGRTDTQYF.

The rearrangement joins TRBV20-1 to TRBJ1-1, with TRBD1 matching 7 bases. Germline CDR1 is DFQATT and CDR2 is SNEGSKA (reference sequence). The CDR3 extends over 13 amino acids. The J segment lost 4 bases and the V segment lost 6 bases, leaving 8 bases of the junction unmatched. The DNA for the CDR3 is TGCAGTGCCAGTAAAGGGGGCGGCACTGAAGCTTTCTTT. Translation gives CSASKGGGTEAFF.

The V gene is TRBV18, the J gene TRBJ1-2; no definite D call. Germline assignment: CDR1 KGHSH and CDR2 LQKENI. CDR3 length equals 13 residues. Trimming pared 6 bases from V and 6 bases from J, leaving 14 bases between. In DNA form, the CDR3 reads TGTGCCAGCTCCGCGACGCCGGAAGATGGCTACACCTTC. It encodes CASSATPEDGYTF.

This rearrangement joins TRBV5-6 to TRBJ1-2; 7 nucleotides align to TRBD1. The V segment lost 1 base and the J segment 1 base; nucleotides outside the gene matches: 7. This CDR3 has 16 amino acids. Germline V gene lookup returns CDR1 SGHDT and CDR2 YYEEEE. As DNA, the CDR3 is TGTGCCAGCAGCTTGTGGGGACAGTCTATTAACTATGGCTACACCTTC. This translates into CASSLWGQSINYGYTF.

J is TRBJ1-6 and V is TRBV7-2, with D perhaps matching TRBD1 (5 bases). CDR3 length equals 15 residues. Trimming stripped 4 bases from V and 8 bases from J, with 15 bases between. Germline CDR1 and CDR2: SGHTA and FQGNSA. CDR3 loop: CASSSPTGVHSPLHF. The CDR3 DNA sequence: TGTGCCAGCAGCTCCCCAACGGGGGTTCATTCACCCCTCCACTTT.

The V and J genes are TRBV3-1 and TRBJ1-5, with D hard to call. There are 13 residues in the CDR3. Germline CDR1 is LGHDT and CDR2 is YNNKEL (reference sequence). V was cut by 3 bases and J by 7 bases, with 10 bases left in between. This CDR3 reads CASSHRLEQPQHF. The CDR3 nucleotides are TGTGCCAGCAGCCACCGGCTTGAGCAGCCCCAGCATTTT. The entire variable domain, with the rest obtained from reference TRBV3-1 and TRBJ1-5, is as follows: DTAVSQTPKYLVTQMGNDKSIKCEQNLGHDTMYWYKQDSKKFLKIMFSYNNKELIINETVPNRFSPKSPDKAHLNLHINSLELGDSAVYFCASSHRLEQPQHFGDGTRLSIL.

The V and J genes are TRBV30 and TRBJ1-2, with unresolved D. There are 17 residues in the CDR3. Per the germline V gene, CDR1 is GTSNPN and CDR2 is SVGIG (reference sequence). The V gene lost 2 bases and the J gene lost 1 base, with 20 bases spanning the gap. CDR3 DNA: TGTGCCTGGAGTAGAGTAGAGGGCAGGCGCCTTAACTATGGCTACACCTTC. Translation: CAWSRVEGRRLNYGYTF.

This chain joins TRBV4-3 and TRBJ2-1; 7 bases agree with TRBD2. There are 12 residues in the CDR3. V lost 2 bases to trimming and J lost 12 bases; unmatched junction nucleotides: 4. The germline V gene encodes CDR1 LGHNA and CDR2 YSLEER. The CDR3, as DNA: TGCGCCAGCAGCCAATTAGCGGGTGCGCAGTTCTTC. Translated, it gives CASSQLAGAQFF.

This clonotype was recorded a few times. This chain links TRBV10-3 with TRBJ2-1, with 8 nucleotides matching TRBD2. There are 13 residues in the CDR3. Per the germline V gene, CDR1 is ENHRY and CDR2 is SYGVKD. Trimming cost V 5 bases and J 5 bases; bases outside gene matches: 2. The CDR3 region has the DNA TGTGCCATCAGTAGGGGACTAGACAATGAGCAGTTCTTC. This gives the protein CAISRGLDNEQFF.